This TCR beta chain came from a study of cytomegalovirus exposure and HLA in healthy donors. As concerns this clone: The antigen remains undetermined.

Germline lookup yields CDR1 SNHLY and CDR2 FYNNEI. J was trimmed by 1 base and V by 6 bases; bases with no gene match: 9. The length of the CDR3 is 16 residues. Findings of the study overall: As was reported, the HLA-A and HLA-B alleles of most subjects were accurately predicted from TCR beta sequences. Sequencing depth roughly uniform across donors was assumed in presence/absence analyses. A missense variant in DCLRE1C was later tied to TCR beta V- and J-gene trimming.

With 60 Vbeta and 13 Jbeta primers, the PCR was carried out. TCRdb's table, derived via immunoSEQ multiplex PCR, lists solely in-frame clones and lacks some. Seen here are 150,000 to 200,000 clones, approximately 81% observed once, and the top ten hold 2.1%. The chain is built from TRBV2 and TRBJ2-3; 8 bases are shared with TRBD2. The TCR originated in a woman aged 18-29 years in good health and CMV-seropositive. The sequenced material came from PBMCs. The CDR3: CASSPSRGGGTDTQYF. DNA of the CDR3: TGTGCCAGCAGCCCTTCCCGGGGGGGAGGCACAGATACGCAGTATTTT.